This TCR beta chain derives from a study of blood T cell repertoires in COVID-19. Study details: Some COVID-19 samples were acute and others convalescent; all came from the United States, Italy and Spain. Sample material is recorded as cDNA or gDNA derived from T cells, B-cell-depleted T cells, or PBMCs.

The assay was immunoSEQ multiplex PCR, and TCRdb's table has in-frame clones only and misses some. Here the sample spans almost 250,000 clones, 80% to 90% being singletons. The age range of participants was 18 to 89 years, with residence in approximately 25 US areas. For recovered donors of Cohort 3, there were two negative PCRs, clearance, or symptom resolution. The germline V gene has CDR1 LNHDA and CDR2 SQIVND (reference sequence). The junction had 6 bases not matched to a gene; V was cut back by 6 bases and J by 6 bases. The length of the CDR3 is 13 residues. The sequenced sample consisted of PBMCs or T cells enriched from blood (not recorded which). This chain links TRBV19 with TRBJ2-7, with 9 bases lining up with TRBD1. This receptor was obtained from a woman between 25 and 40 years old who had recovered from COVID-19. The CDR3 loop reads CASSGDRVAEQYF. The CDR3 nucleotides read TGTGCCAGTAGCGGGGACAGGGTGGCCGAGCAGTACTTC.